The T cell receptor (beta chain) under discussion was sequenced for a study of blood T cell repertoires in COVID-19. The overall study: Italy, Spain and the United States were the sources of the convalescent and acute COVID-19 samples. T cells, B-cell-depleted T cells, or PBMCs supplied cDNA or gDNA.

As handled by the study authors: The assay estimated nucleated cells by amplifying reference gene primers. Produced via immunoSEQ multiplex PCR; TCRdb's table is partial and in-frame only. Clone size and the V and J calls come from that table; the DNA yielded D and trimming. The table has about 30,000 clones, 65% to 90% seen once. In germline, CDR1 is MNHNS, CDR2 SASEGT. The CDR3 is made up of 16 amino acids. V lost 3 bases and J 5 bases, leaving 20 bases between the germline ends. This sequence joins TRBV6-1 and TRBJ2-7, with D maybe TRBD1 (6 bases). The clonotype comes from a human donor in a cohort sampled during active COVID-19. The sequenced sample was peripheral blood. The CDR3 region is CASSDLGVNRDNEQYF. The CDR3 DNA sequence: TGTGCCAGCAGTGACTTGGGGGTGAACAGGGACAACGAGCAGTACTTC.